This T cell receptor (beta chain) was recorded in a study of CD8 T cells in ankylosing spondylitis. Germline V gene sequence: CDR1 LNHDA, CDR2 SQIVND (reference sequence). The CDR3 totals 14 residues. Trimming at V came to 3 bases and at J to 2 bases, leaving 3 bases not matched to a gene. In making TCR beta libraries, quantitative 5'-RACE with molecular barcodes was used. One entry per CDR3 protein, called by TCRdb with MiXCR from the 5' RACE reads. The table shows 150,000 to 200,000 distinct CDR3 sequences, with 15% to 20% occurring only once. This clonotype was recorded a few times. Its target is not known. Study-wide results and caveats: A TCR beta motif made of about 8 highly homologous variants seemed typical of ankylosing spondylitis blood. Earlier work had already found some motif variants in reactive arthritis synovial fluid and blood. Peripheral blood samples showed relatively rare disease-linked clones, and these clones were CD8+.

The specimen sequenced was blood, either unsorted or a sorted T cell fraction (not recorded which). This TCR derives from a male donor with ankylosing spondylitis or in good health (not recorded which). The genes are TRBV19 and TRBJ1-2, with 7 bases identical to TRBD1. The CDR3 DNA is TGTGCCAGTAGTATGGACAGGACCAACTATGGCTACACCTTC. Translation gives CASSMDRTNYGYTF.